This TCR beta chain comes out of a study of OX40 agonist ivuxolimab in advanced cancers. The study, taken as a whole, reports: The study did not work out the antigen specificity of the expanded peripheral T cells.

Turning to this clone: Its antigen remains unidentified.

The repertoire was sequenced with immunoSEQ multiplex PCR; TCRdb's copy has only in-frame clones and lacks some. The table shows around 67,000 clones, with 88% occurring only once. Trimming shortened V by 5 bases and J by 6 bases, and 13 bases separated the two germline ends. Germline-derived CDR1 and CDR2 are SGHDN and FVKESK. This CDR3 comprises 13 residues. This material consisted of CD4+ or CD8+ T cells sorted from blood, taken in a trial of the OX40 agonist ivuxolimab. This chain uses TRBV14 with TRBJ1-1; D is unclear. The origin of this receptor is an adult with an advanced solid tumor such as melanoma, head and neck, liver or kidney cancer. CDR3 in DNA: TGTGCCAGCAGCTATACTCTATTCGCTGAAGCTTTCTTT. Encoded protein: CASSYTLFAEAFF.